Listed below are T cell receptor beta chains from one sample, sequenced in a study of shared clonotypes between healthy human individuals. Profiling relied on immunoSEQ multiplex PCR, and the TCRdb table lists in-frame clones only, not all of them. The table shows some 2,500,000 clones, with 85% to 95% occurring only once. Sequenced: naive CD4+ T cells from PBMCs. The receptors stem from a man younger than 30 in good health. Some clones in this sample may be carry-over from other donors' samples. CDR3s include the opening cysteine and the closing phenylalanine or tryptophan. Fields, in order: D gene, V gene, clone size, J gene, CDR3 protein, CDR3 DNA. D genes are given only for firm matches. Size is omitted from some rows. Given values are once, few, many or a class for expanded clones.

>NA|TRBV28|NA|TRBJ1-6
CASSRTRYNSPLHF
TGTGCCAGCAGTCGGACACGCTATAATTCACCCCTCCACTTT
>TRBD1|TRBV15|NA|TRBJ1-5
CATSRGLSGGANQPQHF
TGTGCCACCAGCAGAGGCCTCTCAGGGGGCGCGAACCAGCCCCAGCATTTT
>NA|TRBV5-1|NA|TRBJ2-5
CASSRADQETQYF
TGCGCCAGCAGCCGGGCGGACCAAGAGACCCAGTACTTC
>TRBD2|TRBV5-1|NA|TRBJ2-7
CASSLVVAGGNYEQYF
TGCGCCAGCAGCTTGGTGGTGGCGGGAGGGAACTACGAGCAGTACTTC
>TRBD1|TRBV5-1|NA|TRBJ2-2
CASRQLDRVGTGELFF
TGCGCCAGCAGGCAACTCGACAGGGTGGGAACCGGGGAGCTGTTTTTT
>NA|TRBV28|NA|TRBJ1-3
CASSFTGNSGNTIYF
TGTGCCAGCAGTTTTACAGGCAACTCTGGAAACACCATATATTTT
>NA|TRBV4-1|once|TRBJ1-1
CASSSPAKGVTEAFF
TGCGCCAGCAGCAGCCCCGCCAAAGGGGTTACTGAAGCTTTCTTT
>NA|TRBV28|NA|TRBJ1-5
CASSRQQNQPQHF
TGTGCCAGCAGTCGACAGCAAAATCAGCCCCAGCATTTT
>NA|TRBV14|NA|TRBJ1-4
CASSQMGFNEKLFF
TGTGCCAGCAGCCAAATGGGGTTCAATGAAAAACTGTTTTTT
>TRBD2|TRBV4-3|NA|TRBJ2-5
CASSQNLPFTSGRVETQYF
TGCGCCAGCAGCCAGAATCTCCCCTTTACTAGCGGGAGGGTGGAGACCCAGTACTTC
>NA|TRBV29-1|NA|TRBJ2-5
CSVERSDQETQYF
TGCAGCGTTGAGCGGTCGGACCAAGAGACCCAGTACTTC
>NA|TRBV7-9|once|TRBJ2-5
CASSFDREGETQYF
TGTGCCAGCAGTTTTGACAGGGAGGGGGAGACCCAGTACTTC
>NA|TRBV7-2|NA|TRBJ1-1
CASSLEPLGEAFF
TGTGCCAGCAGCTTAGAGCCCCTCGGTGAAGCTTTCTTT
>NA|TRBV28|NA|TRBJ2-7
CASSADSYEQYF
TGTGCCAGCAGTGCAGACAGCTACGAGCAGTACTTC
>NA|TRBV4-1|NA|TRBJ1-1
CASSQDYRPGAMNTEAFF
TGCGCCAGCAGCCAAGACTACCGCCCGGGGGCCATGAACACTGAAGCTTTCTTT
>NA|TRBV11-2|NA|TRBJ2-3
CASSTPLGTDTQYF
TGTGCCAGCAGCACCCCCCTGGGCACAGATACGCAGTATTTT
>TRBD1|TRBV9|NA|TRBJ2-1
CASSVRDREDNEQFF
TGTGCCAGCAGCGTCCGGGACAGGGAGGACAATGAGCAGTTCTTC
>TRBD1|TRBV14|NA|TRBJ1-3
CASSQERTGMISGNTIYF
TGTGCCAGCAGCCAAGAAAGGACAGGGATGATCTCTGGAAACACCATATATTTT
>NA|TRBV28|NA|TRBJ2-7
CASSPTGRRSYEQYF
TGTGCCAGCAGTCCCACAGGGAGGCGATCCTACGAGCAGTACTTC
>TRBD2|TRBV2|NA|TRBJ2-5
CASLGFQTPTSGRARETQYF
TGTGCCAGTCTGGGCTTTCAGACCCCGACTAGCGGGAGGGCCAGGGAGACCCAGTACTTC
>TRBD1|TRBV9|few|TRBJ1-1
CASSDRTGKAFF
TGTGCCAGCAGCGACCGGACAGGGAAAGCTTTCTTT
>NA|TRBV19|NA|TRBJ2-5
CASSILRGETQYF
TGTGCCAGTAGTATACTCAGGGGAGAGACCCAGTACTTC